This record looks at one T cell receptor (beta chain) sequence and its context. The antigen is undetermined. This sample includes further DNA sequences coding for the same CDR3. These data are taken from a study of cytomegalovirus exposure and HLA in healthy donors. On the study more broadly: According to later analysis, the same platform produced the roughly 120 validation and several hundred first-cohort repertoires. Study results and caveats: The authors listed over 150 TCR beta chains as cytomegalovirus-associated.

Losses at the gene ends were 0 bases for V and 2 bases for J; bases not matched to a gene: 1. The CDR3 runs 15 residues. Germline CDR1 is MNHEY and CDR2 is SVGAGI. Here immunoSEQ multiplex PCR was the method, and the copy in TCRdb shows in-frame clones only, minus some. The sample includes more than 250,000 clones, roughly 87% of them seen just once. This chain joins TRBV6-5 and TRBJ1-2; the match to TRBD1 covers 9 bases. The sample taken for sequencing was PBMCs. The TCR comes from a woman in her twenties or thirties in good health and CMV-seropositive. CDR3 sequence reads: CASSYSGQGNYGYTF. The CDR3 nucleotides are TGTGCCAGCAGTTACTCGGGACAGGGAAACTATGGCTACACCTTC.